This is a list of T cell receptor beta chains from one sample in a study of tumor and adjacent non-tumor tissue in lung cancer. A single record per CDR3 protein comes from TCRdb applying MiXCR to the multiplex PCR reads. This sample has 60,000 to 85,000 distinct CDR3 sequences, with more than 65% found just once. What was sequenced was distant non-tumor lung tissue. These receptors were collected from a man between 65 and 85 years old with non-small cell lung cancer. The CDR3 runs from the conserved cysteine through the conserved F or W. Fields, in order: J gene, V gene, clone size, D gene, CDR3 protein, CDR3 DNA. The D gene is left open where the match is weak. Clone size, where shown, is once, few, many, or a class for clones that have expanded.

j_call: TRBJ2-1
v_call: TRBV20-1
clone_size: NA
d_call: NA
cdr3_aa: CSAMTSPNFNKQFF
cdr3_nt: TGCAGTGCGATGACTAGTCCGAATTTCAATAAGCAGTTCTTC

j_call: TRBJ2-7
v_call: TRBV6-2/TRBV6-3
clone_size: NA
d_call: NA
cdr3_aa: CASSYWTNGSGEQYF
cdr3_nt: TGTGCCAGTAGTTACTGGACTAACGGGAGTGGAGAGCAGTACTTC

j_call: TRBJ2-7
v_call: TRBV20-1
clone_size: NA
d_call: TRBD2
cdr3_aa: CNARISLAGSYEQYF
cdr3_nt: TGCAATGCTAGGATCTCCCTAGCGGGGTCCTACGAGCAGTACTTC

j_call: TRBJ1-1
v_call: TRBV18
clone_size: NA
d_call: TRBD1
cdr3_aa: CASSPPTGEDTEAFF
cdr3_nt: TGTGCCAGCTCACCACCGACAGGGGAGGACACTGAAGCTTTCTTT

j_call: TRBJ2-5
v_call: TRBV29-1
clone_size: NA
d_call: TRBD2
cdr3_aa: CSLEFYWSSGGKQETHYF
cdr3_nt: TGCAGCCTTGAATTCTATTGGTCTAGCGGGGGGAAACAAGAGACCCACTACTTC

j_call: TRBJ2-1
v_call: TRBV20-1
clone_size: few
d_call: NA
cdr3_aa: CSAGGGEGGRSYNEQFF
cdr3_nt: TGCAGTGCTGGGGGAGGGGAAGGGGGACGTTCCTACAATGAGCAGTTCTTC

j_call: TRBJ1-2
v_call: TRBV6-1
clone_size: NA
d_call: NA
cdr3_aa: CASSEGAYDYTF
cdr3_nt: TGTGCCAGCAGTGAAGGCGCCTATGACTACACCTTC

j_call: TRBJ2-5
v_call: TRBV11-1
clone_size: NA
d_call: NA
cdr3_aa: CTRSLAPLGTQYF
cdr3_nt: TGTACCAGAAGCTTAGCGCCGTTAGGGACCCAGTACTTC

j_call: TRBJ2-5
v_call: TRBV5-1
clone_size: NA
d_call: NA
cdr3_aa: CACSLLSLGHSGGETQYF
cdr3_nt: TGCGCCTGCAGCTTGTTGAGTTTGGGACATTCTGGGGGAGAGACACAGTACTTC

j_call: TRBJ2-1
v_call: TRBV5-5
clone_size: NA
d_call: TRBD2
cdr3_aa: CASSLEVAGGRETQFF
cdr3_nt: TGTGCTAGCAGCTTGGAGGTAGCGGGAGGGCGAGAGACCCAGTTCTTC

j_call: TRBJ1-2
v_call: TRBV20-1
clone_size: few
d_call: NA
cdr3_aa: CSAREGLGYGYTF
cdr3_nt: TGCAGTGCTAGAGAAGGGTTAGGGTATGGCTACACCTTC

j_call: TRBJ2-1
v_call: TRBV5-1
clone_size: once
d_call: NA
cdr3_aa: CVSSGGQGLNEQIF
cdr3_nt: TGCGTCAGCAGCGGGGGACAGGGTTTGAATGAGCAGATCTTC

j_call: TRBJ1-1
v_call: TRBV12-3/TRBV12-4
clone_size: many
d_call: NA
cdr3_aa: CASSLAGRTEAFF
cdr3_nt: TGTGCCAGCAGTTTAGCGGGCCGAACTGAAGCTTTCTTT

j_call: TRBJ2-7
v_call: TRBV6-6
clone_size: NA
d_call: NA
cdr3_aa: CASNPGQMYYDQYF
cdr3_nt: TGTGCCAGCAACCCCGGACAGATGTACTACGATCAGTATTTC

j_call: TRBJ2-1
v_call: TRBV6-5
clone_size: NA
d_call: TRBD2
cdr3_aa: CATISSGDGFEQFF
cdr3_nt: TGTGCCACCATCTCTAGCGGGGATGGGTTTGAGCAGTTCTTC

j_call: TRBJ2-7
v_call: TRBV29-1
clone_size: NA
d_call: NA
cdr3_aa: CSFCGMAGGGMQYF
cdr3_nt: TGCAGCTTCTGCGGAATGGCAGGCGGTGGGATGCAGTACTTC

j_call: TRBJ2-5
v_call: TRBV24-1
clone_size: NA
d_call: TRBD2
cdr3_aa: CATSDRGGMRRETQYF
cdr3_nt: TGTGCCACCAGTGATCGGGGGGGAATGAGAAGAGAGACCCAGTACTTC

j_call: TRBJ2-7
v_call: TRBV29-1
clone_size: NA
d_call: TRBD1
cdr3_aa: CSVEGQCTYEQYF
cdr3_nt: TGCAGCGTCGAGGGACAGTGCACCTACGAGCAGTACTTC

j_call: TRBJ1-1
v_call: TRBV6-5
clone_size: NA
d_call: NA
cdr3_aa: CANKGHFTTEAFF
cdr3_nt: TGTGCCAACAAAGGACACTTTACCACTGAAGCTTTCTTT

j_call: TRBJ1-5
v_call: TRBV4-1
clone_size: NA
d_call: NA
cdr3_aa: CASTQEPNYSNQPQHF
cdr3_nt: TGCGCCAGCACCCAAGAGCCGAACTATAGTAATCAGCCCCAGCATTTT

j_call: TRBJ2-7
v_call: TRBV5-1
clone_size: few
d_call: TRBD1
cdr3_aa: CASSLDGQALEQYF
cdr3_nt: TGCGCCAGCAGCTTGGACGGACAGGCCCTCGAGCAGTACTTC

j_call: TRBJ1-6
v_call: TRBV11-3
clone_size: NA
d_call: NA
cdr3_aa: CASRGSNSSLHF
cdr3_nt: TGTGCCAGCCGGGGAAGTAATTCATCTCTCCACTTT

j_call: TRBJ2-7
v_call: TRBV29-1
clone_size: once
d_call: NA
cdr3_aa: CSVEMAGPSYEQYF
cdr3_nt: TGCAGTGTTGAAATGGCGGGACCGAGCTACGAGCAGTACTTC

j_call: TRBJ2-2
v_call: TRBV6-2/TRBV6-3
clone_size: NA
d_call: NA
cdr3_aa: CASSTNTGEFFF
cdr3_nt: TGTGCCAGCAGTACCAATACCGGGGAGTTTTTTTTT

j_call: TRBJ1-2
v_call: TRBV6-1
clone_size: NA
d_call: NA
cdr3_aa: CASSPDKETYGYTF
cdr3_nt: TGTGCCAGCAGCCCGGACAAGGAGACCTATGGCTACACCTTC

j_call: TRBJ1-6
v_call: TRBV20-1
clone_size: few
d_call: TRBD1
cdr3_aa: CSARAGTGFNSPLHF
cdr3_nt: TGCAGTGCTAGAGCTGGGACAGGGTTTAATTCACCCCTCCACTTT

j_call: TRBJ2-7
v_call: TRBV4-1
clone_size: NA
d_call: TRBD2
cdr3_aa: CASSLTLAGEGDEQYF
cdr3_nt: TGCGCCAGCAGCCTTACACTAGCGGGAGAAGGGGATGAGCAGTACTTC

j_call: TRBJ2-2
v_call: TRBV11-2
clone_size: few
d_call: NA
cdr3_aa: CVSSVVGIGVAGELFF
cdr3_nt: TGTGTCAGCAGCGTAGTGGGCATAGGGGTTGCCGGGGAGCTGTTTTTT

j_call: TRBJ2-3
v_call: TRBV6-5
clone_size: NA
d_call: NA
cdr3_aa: CASSYVRGRADMQYF
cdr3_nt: TGTGCCAGCAGTTACGTTCGGGGACGGGCAGATATGCAGTATTTT

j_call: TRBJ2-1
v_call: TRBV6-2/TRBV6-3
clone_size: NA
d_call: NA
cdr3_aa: CAPLRLASSYNEQFF
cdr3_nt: TGTGCCCCCCTCAGGCTAGCCAGCTCCTACAATGAGCAGTTCTTC

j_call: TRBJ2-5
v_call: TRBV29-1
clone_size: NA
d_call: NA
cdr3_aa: CSVSDRFRDIQYF
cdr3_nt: TGCAGCGTGTCCGACAGGTTCCGAGATATCCAGTACTTC

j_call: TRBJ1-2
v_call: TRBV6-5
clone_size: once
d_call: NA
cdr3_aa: CASSHSGWEGLNYGYTF
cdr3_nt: TGTGCCAGCAGTCACTCCGGTTGGGAGGGTCTTAACTATGGCTACACCTTC

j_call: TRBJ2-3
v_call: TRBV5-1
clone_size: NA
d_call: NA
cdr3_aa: CASRLSAERDTQYF
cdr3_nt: TGCGCCAGCAGATTGTCCGCGGAAAGAGATACGCAGTATTTT

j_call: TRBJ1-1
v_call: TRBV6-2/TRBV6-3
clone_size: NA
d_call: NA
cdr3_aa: CGIRPLVGQRREAFF
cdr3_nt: TGTGGCATCCGACCTCTTGTGGGACAAAGAAGAGAAGCTTTCTTT

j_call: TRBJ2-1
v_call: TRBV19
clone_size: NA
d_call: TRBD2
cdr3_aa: CASSPSSSGRYEQFF
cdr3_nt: TGTGCCAGTAGTCCGAGCTCCAGCGGGAGGTATGAGCAGTTCTTC

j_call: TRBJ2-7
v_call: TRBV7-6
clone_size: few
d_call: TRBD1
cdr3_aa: CASSFQTGGGEQYF
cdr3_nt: TGTGCCAGCAGCTTCCAGACAGGGGGTGGAGAGCAGTACTTC

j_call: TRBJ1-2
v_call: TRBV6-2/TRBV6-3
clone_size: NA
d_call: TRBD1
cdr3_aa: CASSVPGQGDGYTF
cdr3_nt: TGTGCCAGCAGCGTCCCGGGACAGGGTGATGGCTACACATTC

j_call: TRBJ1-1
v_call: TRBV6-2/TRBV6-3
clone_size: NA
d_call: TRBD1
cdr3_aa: CANSRRQGTNTEDFF
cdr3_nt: TGTGCCAACAGTAGGAGACAGGGGACGAACACTGAAGATTTCTTT

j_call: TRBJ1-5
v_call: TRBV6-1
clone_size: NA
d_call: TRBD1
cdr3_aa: CASGGGAVYGQPHHF
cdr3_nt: TGTGCCAGCGGAGGGGGCGCGGTATACGGTCAGCCCCACCATTTT

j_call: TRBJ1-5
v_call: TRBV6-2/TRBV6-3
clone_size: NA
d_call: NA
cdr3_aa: CASSYQPQLQHF
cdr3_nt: TGTGCCAGTAGTTATCAGCCCCAGCTCCAGCATTTT

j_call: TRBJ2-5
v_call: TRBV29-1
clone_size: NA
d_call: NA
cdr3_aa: CTVADRFQDTQYF
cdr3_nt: TGCACTGTGGCCGACAGATTCCAAGACACCCAGTACTTC

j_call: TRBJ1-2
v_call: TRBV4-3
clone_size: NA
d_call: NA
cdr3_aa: CASSQDRRPYFNYGYSF
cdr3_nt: TGCGCCAGCAGCCAAGACAGGCGTCCTTACTTCAACTATGGCTACAGCTTC

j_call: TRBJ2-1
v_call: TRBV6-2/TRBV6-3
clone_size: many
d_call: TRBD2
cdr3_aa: CASTIAGGAAGEQFF
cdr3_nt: TGTGCCAGCACGATAGCGGGAGGGGCAGCGGGTGAGCAGTTCTTC

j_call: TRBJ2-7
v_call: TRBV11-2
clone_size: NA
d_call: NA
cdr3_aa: CASSRSKGGYEQYF
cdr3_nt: TGTGCCAGCAGCCGGTCGAAAGGCGGTTACGAGCAGTACTTC

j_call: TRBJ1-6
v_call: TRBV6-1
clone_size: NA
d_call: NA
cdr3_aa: CASNDGSGYSSLHF
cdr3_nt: TGTGCCAGCAATGATGGGTCAGGGTATTCATCCCTCCACTTT

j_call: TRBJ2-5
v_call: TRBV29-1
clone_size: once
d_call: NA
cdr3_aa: CSAKPCLQTSQETQYF
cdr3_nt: TGCAGCGCCAAGCCCTGCCTGCAGACAAGTCAAGAGACCCAGTACTTC